Listed here are 6 T cell receptor beta chains from one sample, sequenced in a study of cytomegalovirus exposure and HLA in healthy donors. PCR was performed using 60 Vbeta and 13 Jbeta primers. This table comes from immunoSEQ multiplex PCR, and its TCRdb copy is limited to in-frame clones, with some not included. The data contain 45,000 to 65,000 clones, around four fifths of them singletons. The specimen was PBMCs. The origin of the receptors is a man in his thirties or forties in good health and CMV-seronegative.

The chain employs TRBV2 and TRBJ2-5; the D gene is possibly TRBD2 (7 bases). The CDR3 spans 16 residues. V was cut by 3 bases and J by 1 base, with 15 bases left in between. Germline V gene sequence: CDR1 SNHLY, CDR2 FYNNEI. For the CDR3, the DNA is TGTGCCAGCAGTGAGGGGGGGGCCCCCCTCCAAGAGACCCAGTACTTC. As protein: CASSEGGAPLQETQYF. The full variable domain, completed using reference TRBV2 and TRBJ2-5, is EPEVTQTPSHQVTQMGQEVILRCVPISNHLYFYWYRQILGQKVEFLVSFYNNEISEKSEIFDDQFSVERPDGSNFTLKIRSTKLEDSAMYFCASSEGGAPLQETQYFGPGTRLLVL.

The table lists this clone with a count of one. The J gene is TRBJ2-2, the V gene TRBV27; D perhaps matches TRBD2 (7 bases). The CDR3 spans 16 residues. The V gene lost 5 bases and the J gene lost 4 bases, with 17 bases spanning the gap. Germline CDR1 is MNHEY and CDR2 is SMNVEV (reference sequence). The CDR3 DNA reads as TGTGCCAGCAGTCATAAGGGGGGGTGGGGCACCGGGGAGCTGTTTTTT. The encoded protein is CASSHKGGWGTGELFF.

The chain is built from TRBV25-1 and TRBJ2-5; 8 positions agree with TRBD2. The last part of the DNA fits TRBJ2-7 better; the J call may be wrong. Germline CDR1 MGHDK, CDR2 SYGVNS. The CDR3 runs to 15 residues. CDR3 bases: TGTGCCAGCAGTGAAAGGAGCGGGAGTACCTACGAGCAGTACTTC. Protein: CASSERSGSTYEQYF.

The chain joins TRBV19 to TRBJ1-2; maybe TRBD1 (5 bases). The CDR3 length is 12 residues. V lost 5 bases to trimming and J lost 7 bases, with 11 bases between them. Germline CDR1 LNHDA, CDR2 SQIVND (reference sequence). CDR3 DNA sequence: TGTGCCAGTAGTGGGATTCAGGGTGGCTACACCTTC. Translating it yields CASSGIQGGYTF.

V and J are TRBV2 and TRBJ2-1, with D possibly TRBD1 on 6 matching bases. V was shortened by 4 bases and J by 1 base, with 8 bases between the two germline ends. Germline values: CDR1 SNHLY, CDR2 FYNNEI. CDR3 length: 14 residues. This CDR3 is CASSADSSYNEQFF. The DNA for the CDR3 is TGTGCCAGCAGTGCGGACAGTTCCTACAATGAGCAGTTCTTC. Full variable domain (remainder filled in from reference TRBV2 and TRBJ2-1): EPEVTQTPSHQVTQMGQEVILRCVPISNHLYFYWYRQILGQKVEFLVSFYNNEISEKSEIFDDQFSVERPDGSNFTLKIRSTKLEDSAMYFCASSADSSYNEQFFGPGTRLTVL.

The V call is TRBV5-1, the J call TRBJ1-2; tentatively, D is TRBD1 (5 bases). This CDR3 contains 14 residues. Germline CDR1 reads SGHRS; CDR2 reads YFSETQ. The germline V and J ends were trimmed by 0 bases and 4 bases, with 10 bases remaining between them. CDR3 DNA sequence: TGCGCCAGCAGCTTGGGCAGGGCGACCTATGGCTACACCTTC. Protein sequence: CASSLGRATYGYTF.